The 28 T cell receptor beta chains below were found in one sample sequenced in a study of blood T cell repertoires in COVID-19. TCRdb's copy holds only in-frame clones and misses some; the assay was immunoSEQ multiplex PCR. The data show 320,000 or so clones, with 88% seen just once and around 4.6% held by the top ten. The specimen was PBMCs or T cells enriched from blood (not recorded which). The source of these receptors is a man aged 25-45 years who had recovered from COVID-19.

This clone appeared once. This rearrangement joins TRBV2 to TRBJ1-5, with 10 bases lining up with TRBD1. CDR3 length: 14 amino acids. Germline V lookup: CDR1 SNHLY, CDR2 FYNNEI. With V trimmed by 10 bases and J by 9 bases, 12 bases remained unmatched. CDR3 loop: CATGDRGFSGPQHF. CDR3 DNA: TGTGCCACCGGGGACAGGGGATTTTCGGGGCCCCAGCATTTT. Variable domain in full (rest from reference TRBV2 and TRBJ1-5): EPEVTQTPSHQVTQMGQEVILRCVPISNHLYFYWYRQILGQKVEFLVSFYNNEISEKSEIFDDQFSVERPDGSNFTLKIRSTKLEDSAMYFCATGDRGFSGPQHFGDGTRLSIL.

The chain carries TRBV5-1 and TRBJ1-1; D might be TRBD1 (5 bases). The ends were cut back, 4 bases at V and 4 bases at J, with 11 bases in the middle. The CDR3 contains 13 residues. CDR1 is SGHRS and CDR2 is YFSETQ in the germline V gene. CDR3 residues: CASSGQGFTEAFF. Written as DNA, the CDR3 is TGCGCCAGCAGCGGGCAGGGTTTCACTGAAGCTTTCTTT.

V and J are TRBV7-7 and TRBJ2-5; tentatively, D is TRBD2 (6 bases). Trimming stripped 1 base from V and 0 bases from J, with 15 bases between. Germline V gives CDR1 SSHAT, CDR2 FNYEAQ (reference sequence). The CDR3 sequence is 17 residues long. The CDR3, as DNA: TGTGCCAGCAGCTTAGATAGGCATGGGGGGAACCAAGAGACCCAGTACTTC. Protein product: CASSLDRHGGNQETQYF.

The count of this clone is one. The gene calls are TRBV10-3 and TRBJ1-2; the D gene is possibly TRBD1 (5 bases). V lost 5 bases, J lost 8 bases, and 15 bases lay in between. CDR3 length: 13 residues. Per the germline V gene, CDR1 is ENHRY and CDR2 is SYGVKD. CDR3 coding DNA: TGTGCCATCAGTTATCTCAGGGTTAGGGGCTACACCTTC. Its translation: CAISYLRVRGYTF.

The chain recombines TRBV5-4 with TRBJ1-1; D may be TRBD1 (5 bases). Germline values: CDR1 SGHNT, CDR2 YYREEE (reference sequence). The V and J ends lost 1 base and 4 bases respectively, with 11 bases between them. The CDR3 totals 14 residues. CDR3 sequence (DNA): TGTGCCAGCAGCTTGAGGGGCAGTATCACTGAAGCTTTCTTT. Translated, it gives CASSLRGSITEAFF.

This chain uses TRBV12-3 or TRBV12-4 with TRBJ2-7, with a weak D call TRBD2 (5 bases). This CDR3 has 12 amino acids. V was shortened by 3 bases and J by 6 bases, with 9 bases between the two germline ends. CDR3 DNA: TGTGCCAGCAGTTTGAACGCGGGCGAGCAGTACTTC. This sequence encodes CASSLNAGEQYF.

The chain couples TRBV3-1 (or the pseudogene TRBV3-2) to TRBJ1-4; tentatively, D is TRBD1 (6 bases). V lost 1 base to trimming and J lost 1 base, with 10 bases between them. Germline assignment: CDR1 LGHDT and CDR2 YNNKEL (reference sequence). The CDR3 spans 16 residues. CDR3 DNA: TGTGCCAGCAGCCAAGGCAACAGGGAAACTAATGAAAAACTGTTTTTT. It yields the protein CASSQGNRETNEKLFF.

The V gene is TRBV2, the J gene TRBJ2-7, with TRBD1 identical over 9 bases. Germline V gene data show CDR1 as SNHLY and CDR2 as FYNNEI. V lost 3 bases, J lost 2 bases, and 5 bases stayed unmatched. The CDR3 runs 15 residues. As DNA, the CDR3 is TGTGCCAGCAGTGACCCCCGGGACAGGGCCTACGAGCAGTACTTC. Encoded protein: CASSDPRDRAYEQYF.

V gene TRBV5-6 combines with J gene TRBJ2-3; TRBD1 agrees at 7 bases. CDR1 SGHDT and CDR2 YYEEEE come from the germline V gene. The V and J ends lost 7 bases and 2 bases, in that order; junction bases with no gene match: 4. This CDR3 region has 13 residues. The DNA of the CDR3 is TGTGCCAGCGCAGACAGGGACACAGATACGCAGTATTTT. This gives the protein CASADRDTDTQYF.

As concerns this clone: Other DNA sequences within the sample encode an identical CDR3. This rearrangement joins TRBV6-5 to TRBJ1-6; D perhaps matches TRBD1 (5 bases). This CDR3 comprises 13 residues. The V gene lost 5 bases and the J gene lost 7 bases, with 9 bases spanning the gap. Germline V CDR1 and CDR2: MNHEY, SVGAGI. CDR3 bases: TGTGCCAGCAGTAGACAGAGCAATTCACCCCTCCACTTT. Translating gives CASSRQSNSPLHF.

The chain couples TRBV7-2 to TRBJ2-1; D is unclear. V gave up 5 bases and J gave up 0 bases, with 8 bases separating them. Germline-derived CDR1 and CDR2 are SGHTA and FQGNSA. There are 14 residues in the CDR3. CDR3: CASSPRHSYNEQFF. Here the CDR3 DNA reads TGTGCCAGCAGCCCGCGCCACTCCTACAATGAGCAGTTCTTC.

This clone showed up just a few times. The gene calls are TRBV5-4 and TRBJ2-7, with D unclear. The ends were cut back, 0 bases at V and 4 bases at J, with 11 bases in the middle. There are 14 residues in the CDR3. Germline CDR1 and CDR2: SGHNT and YYREEE (reference sequence). CDR3 DNA: TGTGCCAGCAGCTTGGATCCCGAGGATTACGAGCAGTACTTC. The encoded protein is CASSLDPEDYEQYF. The full variable domain, its missing parts supplied by reference TRBV5-4 and TRBJ2-7, is ETGVTQSPTHLIKTRGQQVTLRCSSQSGHNTVSWYQQALGQGPQFIFQYYREEENGRGNFPPRFSGLQFPNYSSELNVNALELDDSALYLCASSLDPEDYEQYFGPGTRLTVT.

The gene calls are TRBV19 and TRBJ1-1, with D possibly matching TRBD1 (6 bases). Looked up from germline, CDR1 is LNHDA and CDR2 is SQIVND (reference sequence). Trimming took off 4 bases at V and 5 bases at J, with 17 bases between the two ends. This CDR3 region has 15 residues. The CDR3, as DNA: TGTGCCAGTAGTAGGGAGGGGGGGCGTGGTACTGAAGCTTTCTTT. Its protein is CASSREGGRGTEAFF.

The J gene is TRBJ1-5, the V gene TRBV19; D perhaps matches TRBD1 (5 bases). Trimming removed 1 base at V and 0 bases at J, with 19 bases between. The CDR3 covers 19 residues. Per the germline V gene, CDR1 is LNHDA and CDR2 is SQIVND (reference sequence). CDR3 amino acids: CASSIVGAPRGYSNQPQHF. CDR3 sequence (DNA): TGTGCCAGTAGTATAGTAGGAGCCCCCCGGGGGTATAGCAATCAGCCCCAGCATTTT.

This clone came up once. The CDR3 coding sequence is TGTGCCAGCAGTCGCACAGGACTAGCGGGGGGCCTCACAGATACGCAGTATTTT. Its translation is CASSRTGLAGGLTDTQYF. The V gene is TRBV3-1 (or the pseudogene TRBV3-2), the J gene TRBJ2-3, with 14 bases that match TRBD2. The CDR3 consists of 18 residues. Germline V CDR1 and CDR2: LGHDT, YNNKEL (reference sequence). The J segment lost 2 bases and the V segment lost 6 bases, leaving 10 bases of the junction unmatched.

The chain couples TRBV25-1 to TRBJ2-1, with D tentatively TRBD2 (7 bases). The CDR3 totals 14 residues. The germline V gene encodes CDR1 MGHDK and CDR2 SYGVNS. V shed 7 bases and J shed 3 bases, with 13 bases lying between them. The CDR3 sequence is CASIEGGDYNEQFF. The CDR3 DNA is TGTGCCAGCATCGAGGGGGGGGACTACAATGAGCAGTTCTTC.

The J gene is TRBJ1-1, the V gene TRBV21-1; the listed D gene, TRBD1, was not tested against the DNA. TRBV21-1 is given as a pseudogene. The CDR3 length is 14 residues. The CDR3 is CASSKVLGQKEAFF. CDR3 nucleotide sequence: TGTGCCAGCAGCAAAGTCTTGGGGCAGAAAGAAGCTTTCTTT.

The genes are TRBV5-4 and TRBJ2-2; 8 bases agree with TRBD1. The germline gives CDR1 SGHNT, CDR2 YYREEE (reference sequence). This CDR3 contains 15 residues. V dropped 4 bases and J dropped 1; count of bases not matched to a gene: 3. CDR3 sequence: CASSTGGLNTGELFF. In nucleotides, the CDR3 is TGTGCCAGCAGCACAGGGGGGCTGAACACCGGGGAGCTGTTTTTT.

This clone was observed once. V usage is TRBV19 and J usage is TRBJ2-1; possible D gene TRBD2, 5 bases. Trimming shortened V by 3 bases and J by 0 bases, and 15 bases separated the two germline ends. Germline V lookup: CDR1 LNHDA, CDR2 SQIVND (reference sequence). The length of the CDR3 is 17 residues. The CDR3 region is CASSISGKSSSYNEQFF. The CDR3 nucleotides read TGTGCCAGTAGTATTTCGGGAAAATCCAGCTCCTACAATGAGCAGTTCTTC. The full variable domain, completed using reference TRBV19 and TRBJ2-1, is DGGITQSPKYLFRKEGQNVTLSCEQNLNHDAMYWYRQDPGQGLRLIYYSQIVNDFQKGDIAEGYSVSREKKESFPLTVTSAQKNPTAFYLCASSISGKSSSYNEQFFGPGTRLTVL.

This clone was seen a handful of times. The chain has TRBV28 and TRBJ1-2; D is perhaps TRBD1 (6 bases). This CDR3 is built from 14 residues. The V and J ends lost 5 bases and 6 bases respectively, with 16 bases between them. Germline lookup yields CDR1 MDHEN and CDR2 SYDVKM. The CDR3 sequence is CASSLPGGVNGYTF. The CDR3 nucleotides are TGTGCCAGCAGTCTCCCGGGGGGCGTAAATGGCTACACCTTC.

The chain combines TRBV28 with TRBJ1-1; TRBD1 agrees at 7 bases. This CDR3 is built from 11 residues. Germline values: CDR1 MDHEN, CDR2 SYDVKM. The J segment lost 8 bases and the V segment lost 10 bases, leaving 7 bases of the junction unmatched. CDR3 loop: CATADRREAFF. CDR3 coding DNA: TGTGCCACCGCGGACAGGAGAGAAGCTTTCTTT. The full variable domain, in which reference TRBV28 and TRBJ1-1 provide the parts outside the CDR3, is DVKVTQSSRYLVKRTGEKVFLECVQDMDHENMFWYRQDPGLGLRLIYFSYDVKMKEKGDIPEGYSVSREKKERFSLILESASTNQTSMYLCATADRREAFFGQGTRLTVV.

CDR3 amino acids: CASSLDQVKTQYF. The CDR3 region has the DNA TGCGCCAGCAGCTTGGACCAGGTGAAGACCCAGTACTTC. This rearrangement joins TRBV5-1 to TRBJ2-5; D remains unclear. The CDR3 is made up of 13 amino acids. Germline loops: CDR1 SGHRS, CDR2 YFSETQ. V shed 0 bases and J shed 6 bases, with 9 bases lying between them.

The chain couples TRBV5-4 to TRBJ1-1; the D is unclear. The V gene's germline CDR1 is SGHNT and CDR2 YYREEE (reference sequence). V gave up 6 bases and J gave up 4 bases, with 13 bases separating them. CDR3 size: 13 residues. The CDR3 nucleotides read TGTGCCAGCACGCCCCGGTCGGGCACTGAAGCTTTCTTT. Its protein product is CASTPRSGTEAFF.

Only one count was recorded for this clone. This sequence joins TRBV2 and TRBJ1-2; 7 nucleotides match TRBD1. The CDR3 spans 15 residues. V lost 1 base and J lost 4; bases outside the gene matches: 6. CDR1 SNHLY and CDR2 FYNNEI come from the germline V gene. This chain's CDR3 is CASSEVGQPVYGYTF. The CDR3 DNA follows: TGTGCCAGCAGTGAAGTGGGACAGCCGGTCTATGGCTACACCTTC.

This chain uses TRBV6-1 with TRBJ1-1; 11 bases are shared with TRBD1. The CDR3 totals 17 residues. Germline-derived CDR1 and CDR2 are MNHNS and SASEGT. J lost 2 bases, V lost 2 bases, and 7 bases had no gene match. The CDR3 sequence: CASSEYEDRGHNTEAFF. CDR3 nucleotide sequence: TGTGCCAGCAGTGAATACGAGGACAGGGGGCATAACACTGAAGCTTTCTTT.

This rearrangement joins TRBV28 to TRBJ1-2, with 8 nucleotides matching TRBD1. Germline trimming cut 6 bases from V and 8 bases from J; bases unmatched to any gene: 17. In germline, CDR1 is MDHEN, CDR2 SYDVKM. The CDR3 is 16 amino acids. The DNA of the CDR3 is TGTGCCAGCAGCGAACCCGGGACAGGTCGGGTAGAGGGCTACACCTTC. It translates to CASSEPGTGRVEGYTF.

The V call is TRBV4-1, the J call TRBJ2-7; 8 nucleotides line up with TRBD1. V shed 3 bases and J 7 bases; nucleotides not matched to a gene: 5. Germline CDR1 MGHRA, CDR2 YSYEKL. The CDR3 is made up of 13 amino acids. The CDR3, as DNA: TGCGCCAGCAGCCACGGACAGGGTTTGGAGCAGTACTTC. Translation: CASSHGQGLEQYF.

The chain combines TRBV7-9 with TRBJ2-3, with 8 bases that match TRBD1. Losses at the gene ends were 6 bases for V and 2 bases for J; bases not matched to a gene: 7. The germline gives CDR1 SEHNR, CDR2 FQNEAQ (reference sequence). The CDR3 is 15 residues long. CDR3 bases: TGTGCCAGCAGTATTGGACAGGGACCCACAGATACGCAGTATTTT. It translates to CASSIGQGPTDTQYF.